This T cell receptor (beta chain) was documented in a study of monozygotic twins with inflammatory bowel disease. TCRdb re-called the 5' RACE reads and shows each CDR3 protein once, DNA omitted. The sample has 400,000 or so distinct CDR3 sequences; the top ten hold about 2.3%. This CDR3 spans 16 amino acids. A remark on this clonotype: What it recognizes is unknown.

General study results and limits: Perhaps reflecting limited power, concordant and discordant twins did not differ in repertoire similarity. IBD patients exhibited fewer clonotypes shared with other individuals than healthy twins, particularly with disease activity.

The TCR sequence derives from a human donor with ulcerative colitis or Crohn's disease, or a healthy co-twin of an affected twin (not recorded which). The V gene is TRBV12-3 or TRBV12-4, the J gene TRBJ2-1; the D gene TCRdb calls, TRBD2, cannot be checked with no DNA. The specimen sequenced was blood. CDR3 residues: CASSLVGLDRPAEQFF.